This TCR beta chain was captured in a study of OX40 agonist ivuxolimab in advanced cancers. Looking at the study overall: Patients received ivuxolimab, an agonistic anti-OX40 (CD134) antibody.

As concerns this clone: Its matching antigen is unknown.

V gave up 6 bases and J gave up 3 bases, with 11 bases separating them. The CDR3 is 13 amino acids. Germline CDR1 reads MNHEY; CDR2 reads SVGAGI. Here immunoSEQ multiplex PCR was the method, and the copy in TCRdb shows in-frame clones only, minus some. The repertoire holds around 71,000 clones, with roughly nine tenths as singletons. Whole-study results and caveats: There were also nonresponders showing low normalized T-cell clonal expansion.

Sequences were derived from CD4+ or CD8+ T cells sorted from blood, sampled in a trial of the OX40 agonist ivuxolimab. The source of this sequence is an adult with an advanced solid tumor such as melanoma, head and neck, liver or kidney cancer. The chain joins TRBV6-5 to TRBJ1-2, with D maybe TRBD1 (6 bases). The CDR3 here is CASRRGTYYGYTF. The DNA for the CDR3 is TGTGCCAGCAGAAGGGGGACGTACTATGGCTACACCTTC.